These 9 T cell receptor beta chains share one sample of origin, sequenced in a study of naive and memory T cell subsets. Antigen specificity for these receptors is unknown. Both TRBC1 and TRBC2 were covered by a beta constant-region primer of two equimolar oligonucleotides. The ligated cDNA underwent four PCR rounds using SP2 and nested alpha and beta constant-region primers. From the UMI-ligation and nested PCR reads, TCRdb called clonotypes with MiXCR, one entry per CDR3 protein. The table shows tens of thousands of distinct CDR3 sequences, with about 11% occurring only once. Study findings and constraints: A few larger clonotypes appeared in naive repertoires, especially CD8, possibly memory cells re-expressing CD45RA.

Material for sequencing was naive CD4+ T cells from blood. The receptor source for this set is a human donor in good health.

The V and J genes are TRBV28 and TRBJ1-1, with a tentative D call TRBD1 (5 bases). CDR1 is MDHEN and CDR2 is SYDVKM in the germline V gene. This CDR3 region has 16 residues. The V and J ends lost 2 bases and 3 bases respectively, with 16 bases between them. Here the CDR3 reads CASSLVWEEGDTEAFF. CDR3 sequence (DNA): TGTGCCAGCAGTTTAGTGTGGGAGGAAGGGGACACTGAAGCTTTCTTT.

The CDR3 nucleotides are TGTGCCACCAGCAACAGGGAGGGTAGCCAGCCCCAGCATTTT. Translated, it gives CATSNREGSQPQHF. The chain has TRBV15 and TRBJ1-5; a weak D match, TRBD1 (6 bases). Looked up from germline, CDR1 is LNHNV and CDR2 is YYDKDF (reference sequence). The CDR3 consists of 14 residues. Deletions cut 4 bases from V and 7 bases from J, with 14 bases between.

This clonotype was seen at least ten times. The chain couples TRBV4-1 to TRBJ2-1; D gene unclear. Germline V CDR1 and CDR2: MGHRA, YSYEKL. V was cut by 0 bases and J by 9 bases, with 12 bases left in between. This CDR3 has 14 residues. The CDR3 nucleotides are TGCGCCAGCAGCCAAGAACTACCCTTTAGTGAGCAGTTCTTC. This translates into CASSQELPFSEQFF.

The genes are TRBV6-5 and TRBJ2-5, with D possibly being TRBD1 (5 bases). CDR1 MNHEY and CDR2 SVGAGI come from the germline V gene. Trimming took off 1 base at V and 7 bases at J, with 7 bases between the two ends. The CDR3 loop spans 12 amino acids. CDR3 sequence: CASSYWGGTQYF. Here the CDR3 DNA reads TGTGCCAGCAGTTACTGGGGCGGGACCCAGTACTTC.

This clonotype was seen ten or more times. The CDR3 DNA reads TGTGCCAGCAGCTTGAAGGGCCTTAAGAACACTGAAGCTTTCTTT. Translation: CASSLKGLKNTEAFF. V usage is TRBV11-3 and J usage is TRBJ1-1, with D unclear. Germline values: CDR1 SGHNT, CDR2 YENEEA. The CDR3 runs 15 residues. V lost 3 bases, J lost 1 base, and 12 bases lay in between.

This clonotype was counted ten times or more. The V gene is TRBV3-1, the J gene TRBJ2-7; no definite D call. V was pared by 3 bases and J by 1 base, with 13 bases between. The CDR3 consists of 15 residues. Germline lookup yields CDR1 LGHDT and CDR2 YNNKEL (reference sequence). The CDR3, as DNA: TGTGCCAGCAGCCAGTATTCGGCGGAATCCTACGAGCAGTACTTC. Amino acids: CASSQYSAESYEQYF.

The chain combines TRBV28 with TRBJ1-4, with D possibly TRBD1 on 5 matching bases. The CDR3 is made up of 13 amino acids. Trimming removed 10 bases at V and 5 bases at J, with 14 bases between. Germline values: CDR1 MDHEN, CDR2 SYDVKM. CDR3 coding DNA: TGTGCCACTTACCTCCAGGGAAATGAAAAACTGTTTTTT. Translated: CATYLQGNEKLFF.

This clonotype came up a few times. The chain combines TRBV4-3 with TRBJ2-3; 11 bases map to TRBD1. Trimming at V came to 1 base and at J to 7 bases, leaving 7 bases not matched to a gene. The CDR3 covers 16 residues. CDR1 and CDR2 from the germline V gene are LGHNA and YSLEER. This chain's CDR3 is CASSQVGTGGVNTQYF. The CDR3 nucleotides are TGCGCCAGCAGCCAAGTGGGGACAGGGGGAGTGAATACGCAGTATTTT.

The V and J genes are TRBV29-1 and TRBJ1-2; possible D gene TRBD1, 5 bases. The V end was cut by 3 bases, the J end by 2 bases, with 16 bases between. The CDR3 contains 15 residues. Per germline, CDR1 SQVTM and CDR2 ANQGSEA. DNA for the CDR3: TGCAGCGTTGACGTGGGGCAGACTCTCAACTATGGCTACACCTTC. It translates to CSVDVGQTLNYGYTF.